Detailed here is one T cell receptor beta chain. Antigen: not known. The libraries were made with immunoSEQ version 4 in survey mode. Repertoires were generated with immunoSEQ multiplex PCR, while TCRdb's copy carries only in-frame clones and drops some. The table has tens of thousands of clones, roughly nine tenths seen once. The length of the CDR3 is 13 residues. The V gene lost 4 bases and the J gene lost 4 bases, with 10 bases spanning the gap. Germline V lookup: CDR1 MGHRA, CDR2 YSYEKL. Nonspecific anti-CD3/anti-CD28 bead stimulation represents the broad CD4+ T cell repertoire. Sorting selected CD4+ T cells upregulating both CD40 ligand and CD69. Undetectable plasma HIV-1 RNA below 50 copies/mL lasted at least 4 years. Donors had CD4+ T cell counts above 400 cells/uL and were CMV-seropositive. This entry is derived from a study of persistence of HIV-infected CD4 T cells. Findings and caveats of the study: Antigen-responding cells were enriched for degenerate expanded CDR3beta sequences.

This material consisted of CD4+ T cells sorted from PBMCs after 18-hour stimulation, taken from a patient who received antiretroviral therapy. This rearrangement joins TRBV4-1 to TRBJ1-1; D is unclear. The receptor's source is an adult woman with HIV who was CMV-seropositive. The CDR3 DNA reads TGCGCCAGCAGCCTCCAAGACATCACTGAAGCTTTCTTT. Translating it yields CASSLQDITEAFF.